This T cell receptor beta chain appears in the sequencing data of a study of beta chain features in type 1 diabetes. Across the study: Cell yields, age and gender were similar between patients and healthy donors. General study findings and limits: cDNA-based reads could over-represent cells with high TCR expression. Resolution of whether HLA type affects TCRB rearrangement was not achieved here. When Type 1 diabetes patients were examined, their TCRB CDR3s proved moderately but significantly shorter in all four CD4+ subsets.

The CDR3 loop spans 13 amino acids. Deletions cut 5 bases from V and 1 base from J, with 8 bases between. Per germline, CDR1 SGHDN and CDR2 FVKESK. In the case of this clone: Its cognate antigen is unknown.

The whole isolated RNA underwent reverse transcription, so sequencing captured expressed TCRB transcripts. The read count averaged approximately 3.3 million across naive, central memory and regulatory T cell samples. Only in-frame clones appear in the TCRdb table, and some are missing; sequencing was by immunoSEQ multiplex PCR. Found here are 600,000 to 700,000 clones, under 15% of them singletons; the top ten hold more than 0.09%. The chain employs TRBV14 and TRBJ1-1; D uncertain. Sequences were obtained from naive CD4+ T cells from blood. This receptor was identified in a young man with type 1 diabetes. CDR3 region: CASSLTTNTEAFF. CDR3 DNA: TGTGCCAGCAGCTTGACAACGAACACTGAAGCTTTCTTT.